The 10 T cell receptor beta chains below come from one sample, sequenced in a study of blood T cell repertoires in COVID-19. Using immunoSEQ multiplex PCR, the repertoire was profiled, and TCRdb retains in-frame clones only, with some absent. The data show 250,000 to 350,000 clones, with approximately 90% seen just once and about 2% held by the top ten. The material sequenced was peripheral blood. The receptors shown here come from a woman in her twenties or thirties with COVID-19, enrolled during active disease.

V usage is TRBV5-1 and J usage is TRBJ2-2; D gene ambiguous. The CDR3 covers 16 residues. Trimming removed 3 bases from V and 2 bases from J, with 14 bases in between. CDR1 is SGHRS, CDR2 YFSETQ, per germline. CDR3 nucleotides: TGCGCCAGCAGCTCCGCTCGGAGCATTAACACCGGGGAGCTGTTTTTT. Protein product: CASSSARSINTGELFF.

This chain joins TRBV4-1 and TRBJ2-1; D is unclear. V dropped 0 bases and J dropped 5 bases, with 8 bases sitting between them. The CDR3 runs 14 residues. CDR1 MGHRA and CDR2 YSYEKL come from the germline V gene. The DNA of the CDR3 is TGCGCCAGCAGCCAAGATGCGGCAAACAATGAGCAGTTCTTC. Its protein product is CASSQDAANNEQFF.

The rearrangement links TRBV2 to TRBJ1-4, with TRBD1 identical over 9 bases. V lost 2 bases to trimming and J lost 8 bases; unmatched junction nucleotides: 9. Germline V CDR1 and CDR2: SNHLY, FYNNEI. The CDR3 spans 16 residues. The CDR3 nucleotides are TGTGCCAGCAGTGAAACGACAGGGGGTTTTATCGAAAAACTGTTTTTT. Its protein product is CASSETTGGFIEKLFF.

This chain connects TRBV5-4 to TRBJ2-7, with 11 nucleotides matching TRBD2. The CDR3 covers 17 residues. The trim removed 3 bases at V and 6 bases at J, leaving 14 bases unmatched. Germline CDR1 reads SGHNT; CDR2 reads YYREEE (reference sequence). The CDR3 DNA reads TGTGCCAGCAGCTCGGGGGTAGCGGGAGGGACAAGTCGCGAGCAGTACTTC. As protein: CASSSGVAGGTSREQYF.

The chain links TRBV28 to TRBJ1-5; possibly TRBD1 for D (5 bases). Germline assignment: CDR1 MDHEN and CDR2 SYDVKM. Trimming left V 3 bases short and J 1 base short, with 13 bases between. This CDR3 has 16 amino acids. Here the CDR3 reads CASSLGGVYSNQPQHF. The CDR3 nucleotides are TGTGCCAGCAGTTTGGGAGGGGTCTACAGCAATCAGCCCCAGCATTTT.

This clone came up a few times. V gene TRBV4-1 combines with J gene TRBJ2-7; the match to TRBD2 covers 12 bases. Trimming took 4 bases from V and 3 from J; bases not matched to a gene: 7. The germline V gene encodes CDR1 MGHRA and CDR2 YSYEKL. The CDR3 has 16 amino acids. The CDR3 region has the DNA TGCGCCAGCAGCCCCGTAGGACTAGCGGGGATCTACGAGCAGTACTTC. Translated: CASSPVGLAGIYEQYF.

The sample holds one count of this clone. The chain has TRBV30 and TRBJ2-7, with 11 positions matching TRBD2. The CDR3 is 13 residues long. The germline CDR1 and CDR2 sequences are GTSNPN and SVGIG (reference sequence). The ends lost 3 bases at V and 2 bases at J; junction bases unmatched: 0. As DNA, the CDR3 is TGTGCCTGGAGACTAGCGGGAGCCTACGAGCAGTACTTC. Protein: CAWRLAGAYEQYF.

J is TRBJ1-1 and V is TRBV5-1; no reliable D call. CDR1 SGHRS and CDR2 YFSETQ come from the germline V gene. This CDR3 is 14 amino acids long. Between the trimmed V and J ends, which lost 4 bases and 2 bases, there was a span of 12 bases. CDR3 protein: CASSINADNTEAFF. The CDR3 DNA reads TGCGCCAGCAGCATTAACGCAGATAACACTGAAGCTTTCTTT.

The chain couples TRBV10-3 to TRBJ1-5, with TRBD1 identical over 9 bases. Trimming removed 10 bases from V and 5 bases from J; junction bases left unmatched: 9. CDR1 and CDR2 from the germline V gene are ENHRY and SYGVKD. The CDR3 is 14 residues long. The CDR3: CATSRDREDQPQHF. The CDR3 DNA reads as TGTGCCACCTCACGGGACAGGGAGGATCAGCCCCAGCATTTT.

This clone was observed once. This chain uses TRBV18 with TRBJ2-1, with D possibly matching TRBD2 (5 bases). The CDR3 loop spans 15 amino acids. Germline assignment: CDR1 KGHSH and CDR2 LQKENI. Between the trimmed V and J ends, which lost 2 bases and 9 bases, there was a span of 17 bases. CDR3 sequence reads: CASSPGTDPAGEQFF. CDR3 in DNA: TGTGCCAGCTCACCAGGCACAGACCCGGCGGGTGAGCAGTTCTTC.